A selection of T cell receptor beta chains follows, all from one sample in a study of shared clonotypes between healthy human individuals. The table came from immunoSEQ multiplex PCR; TCRdb's copy has only in-frame clones and leaves some out. The data show more than 2 million clones, roughly 96% seen once. Input material: naive CD4+ T cells sorted from blood. These receptors came from a young man in good health. Each CDR3 is given with its conserved first and last residue. A D gene is named only where the DNA matches it firmly. Size is stated for part of the rows, as once, few or many counts, or as a class when the clone is expanded.

j_call: TRBJ1-2
v_call: TRBV29-1
clone_size: once
d_call: TRBD1
cdr3_aa: CSVERTGPSNYGYTF
cdr3_nt: TGCAGCGTTGAACGGACAGGGCCCTCTAACTATGGCTACACCTTC

j_call: TRBJ2-2
v_call: TRBV30
clone_size: NA
d_call: TRBD1
cdr3_aa: CAWGQDPGELFF
cdr3_nt: TGTGCCTGGGGACAGGACCCCGGGGAGCTGTTTTTT

j_call: TRBJ1-1
v_call: TRBV30
clone_size: NA
d_call: NA
cdr3_aa: CAWREVSRGEAFF
cdr3_nt: TGTGCCTGGAGAGAGGTAAGCCGGGGTGAAGCTTTCTTT

j_call: TRBJ2-2
v_call: TRBV10-2
clone_size: NA
d_call: TRBD1
cdr3_aa: CASRTGGSGGELFF
cdr3_nt: TGCGCCAGTCGGACAGGGGGCTCGGGCGGGGAGCTGTTTTTT

j_call: TRBJ2-4
v_call: TRBV6-5
clone_size: NA
d_call: TRBD2
cdr3_aa: CASSSRGGTKNIQYF
cdr3_nt: TGTGCCAGCAGTTCCCGGGGGGGGACCAAAAACATTCAGTACTTC

j_call: TRBJ1-5
v_call: TRBV30
clone_size: NA
d_call: NA
cdr3_aa: CAWSGLDGNQPQHF
cdr3_nt: TGTGCCTGGAGTGGTTTGGACGGCAATCAGCCCCAGCATTTT

j_call: TRBJ1-1
v_call: TRBV2
clone_size: NA
d_call: NA
cdr3_aa: CASSGRGSTEAFF
cdr3_nt: TGTGCCAGCAGTGGTCGGGGCTCCACTGAAGCTTTCTTT

j_call: TRBJ1-3
v_call: TRBV11-2
clone_size: NA
d_call: NA
cdr3_aa: CASSLTQDRAGNTIYF
cdr3_nt: TGTGCCAGCAGCTTGACACAAGACCGTGCTGGAAACACCATATATTTT

j_call: TRBJ2-3
v_call: TRBV6-1
clone_size: NA
d_call: NA
cdr3_aa: CASSPNKRGMDTQYF
cdr3_nt: TGTGCCAGCAGCCCCAATAAAAGGGGAATGGATACGCAGTATTTT

j_call: TRBJ2-2
v_call: TRBV7-2
clone_size: NA
d_call: NA
cdr3_aa: CASSLGPTRELFF
cdr3_nt: TGTGCCAGCAGCTTAGGACCTACCCGGGAGCTGTTTTTT

j_call: TRBJ2-5
v_call: TRBV5-1
clone_size: NA
d_call: NA
cdr3_aa: CASRLVTASKETQYF
cdr3_nt: TGCGCCAGCAGACTAGTAACTGCCTCTAAAGAGACCCAGTACTTC

j_call: TRBJ2-2
v_call: TRBV7-2
clone_size: once
d_call: NA
cdr3_aa: CASSLLSGISSGELFF
cdr3_nt: TGTGCCAGCAGCTTACTTTCCGGAATTAGCTCCGGGGAGCTGTTTTTT

j_call: TRBJ2-7
v_call: TRBV7-2
clone_size: NA
d_call: NA
cdr3_aa: CASSLEGGAAYEQYF
cdr3_nt: TGTGCCAGCAGCTTAGAGGGGGGAGCGGCCTACGAGCAGTACTTC

j_call: TRBJ2-7
v_call: TRBV29-1
clone_size: NA
d_call: NA
cdr3_aa: CARRGEMSSYEQYF
cdr3_nt: TGCGCCCGAAGGGGAGAAATGAGCTCCTACGAGCAGTACTTC

j_call: TRBJ2-2
v_call: TRBV5-1
clone_size: NA
d_call: TRBD2
cdr3_aa: CASSFGLETGELFF
cdr3_nt: TGCGCCAGCAGCTTCGGACTAGAGACCGGGGAGCTGTTTTTT

j_call: TRBJ2-7
v_call: TRBV7-2
clone_size: NA
d_call: NA
cdr3_aa: CASSLVDLFAREQYF
cdr3_nt: TGTGCCAGCAGCCTCGTTGACCTTTTCGCACGCGAGCAGTACTTC

j_call: TRBJ1-5
v_call: TRBV27
clone_size: NA
d_call: NA
cdr3_aa: CASSLRGPWNQPQHF
cdr3_nt: TGTGCCAGCAGTTTAAGAGGACCGTGGAATCAGCCCCAGCATTTT

j_call: TRBJ1-6
v_call: TRBV28
clone_size: once
d_call: NA
cdr3_aa: CASRMRVGNSPLHF
cdr3_nt: TGTGCCAGCAGGATGAGGGTAGGGAATTCACCCCTCCACTTT

j_call: TRBJ2-1
v_call: TRBV5-4
clone_size: NA
d_call: NA
cdr3_aa: CASRKLEAHNEQFF
cdr3_nt: TGTGCCAGCAGAAAGCTAGAGGCCCACAATGAGCAGTTCTTC

j_call: TRBJ2-1
v_call: TRBV30
clone_size: NA
d_call: TRBD2
cdr3_aa: CAWSESGTGEQFF
cdr3_nt: TGTGCCTGGAGTGAAAGCGGGACGGGTGAGCAGTTCTTC

j_call: TRBJ2-2
v_call: TRBV30
clone_size: once
d_call: TRBD2
cdr3_aa: CAWREGTRPNTGELFF
cdr3_nt: TGTGCCTGGAGGGAAGGGACTAGGCCCAACACCGGGGAGCTGTTTTTT

j_call: TRBJ2-7
v_call: TRBV19
clone_size: once
d_call: NA
cdr3_aa: CASSISLWDRGLLQREVSYEQYF
cdr3_nt: TGTGCCAGTAGTATATCTCTTTGGGACAGGGGTCTTCTCCAGCGGGAGGTCTCCTACGAGCAGTACTTC

j_call: TRBJ2-7
v_call: TRBV6-5
clone_size: NA
d_call: TRBD1
cdr3_aa: CASSVAGTVSYEQYF
cdr3_nt: TGTGCCAGCAGTGTCGCCGGGACAGTCTCCTACGAGCAGTACTTC

j_call: TRBJ2-3
v_call: TRBV5-1
clone_size: NA
d_call: TRBD1
cdr3_aa: CASSATTGRDTQYF
cdr3_nt: TGCGCCAGCAGCGCGACGACAGGGCGAGATACGCAGTATTTT

j_call: TRBJ1-5
v_call: TRBV10-3
clone_size: once
d_call: TRBD1
cdr3_aa: CAISESDRGGQPQHF
cdr3_nt: TGTGCCATCAGTGAGTCCGACAGGGGGGGACAGCCCCAGCATTTT

j_call: TRBJ1-2
v_call: TRBV7-2
clone_size: NA
d_call: NA
cdr3_aa: CASSEITMGGSGYGYTF
cdr3_nt: TGTGCCAGCAGCGAAATAACGATGGGGGGCAGTGGCTATGGCTACACCTTC

j_call: TRBJ1-6
v_call: TRBV5-6
clone_size: NA
d_call: TRBD1
cdr3_aa: CASRGQTNSPLHF
cdr3_nt: TGTGCCAGCAGGGGACAGACGAATTCACCCCTCCACTTT

j_call: TRBJ2-2
v_call: TRBV30
clone_size: NA
d_call: NA
cdr3_aa: CAWSVLGVTNTGELFF
cdr3_nt: TGTGCCTGGAGTGTATTGGGGGTAACGAACACCGGGGAGCTGTTTTTT

j_call: TRBJ1-6
v_call: TRBV28
clone_size: NA
d_call: TRBD1
cdr3_aa: CASSSSFGRGYSPLHF
cdr3_nt: TGTGCCAGCAGTTCGTCCTTTGGCAGGGGGTATTCACCCCTCCACTTT

j_call: TRBJ1-2
v_call: TRBV2
clone_size: NA
d_call: NA
cdr3_aa: CASSPPRYGYTF
cdr3_nt: TGTGCCAGCAGTCCGCCTCGCTATGGCTACACCTTC

j_call: TRBJ2-7
v_call: TRBV18
clone_size: NA
d_call: NA
cdr3_aa: CASSPTGFEQYF
cdr3_nt: TGTGCCAGCTCGCCCACTGGATTTGAGCAGTACTTC

j_call: TRBJ1-4
v_call: TRBV13
clone_size: NA
d_call: TRBD1
cdr3_aa: CASSWRQGRGEKLFF
cdr3_nt: TGTGCCAGCAGCTGGAGACAGGGGCGGGGTGAAAAACTGTTTTTT

j_call: TRBJ2-5
v_call: TRBV7-9
clone_size: NA
d_call: NA
cdr3_aa: CASSLVGQETQYF
cdr3_nt: TGTGCCAGCAGCTTAGTGGGGCAAGAGACCCAGTACTTC

j_call: TRBJ1-2
v_call: TRBV19
clone_size: NA
d_call: NA
cdr3_aa: CASSIDRVDGYTF
cdr3_nt: TGTGCCAGTAGTATCGATAGGGTCGACGGCTACACCTTC

j_call: TRBJ2-7
v_call: TRBV23-1
clone_size: NA
d_call: NA
cdr3_aa: CASTKAHEQYF
cdr3_nt: TGCGCCAGCACTAAGGCCCACGAGCAGTACTTC

j_call: TRBJ1-2
v_call: TRBV19
clone_size: NA
d_call: TRBD1
cdr3_aa: CASSMGTGELIYGYTF
cdr3_nt: TGTGCCAGTAGTATGGGGACAGGGGAATTGATCTATGGCTACACCTTC

j_call: TRBJ2-7
v_call: TRBV27
clone_size: NA
d_call: TRBD1
cdr3_aa: CASKPGQGYEQYF
cdr3_nt: TGTGCCAGCAAACCGGGACAGGGGTACGAGCAGTACTTC

j_call: TRBJ1-1
v_call: TRBV6-1
clone_size: NA
d_call: NA
cdr3_aa: CATTTRPATEAFF
cdr3_nt: TGTGCCACTACGACACGGCCCGCCACTGAAGCTTTCTTT

j_call: TRBJ2-5
v_call: TRBV19
clone_size: NA
d_call: NA
cdr3_aa: CASSIESRGRGGETQYF
cdr3_nt: TGTGCCAGTAGTATAGAATCTAGGGGCAGGGGAGGAGAGACCCAGTACTTC

j_call: TRBJ1-6
v_call: TRBV4-1
clone_size: NA
d_call: NA
cdr3_aa: CASSQDYSSNSPLHF
cdr3_nt: TGCGCCAGCAGCCAAGATTACAGCTCAAATTCACCCCTCCACTTT

j_call: TRBJ1-1
v_call: TRBV11-3
clone_size: NA
d_call: NA
cdr3_aa: CASSGGRNTEAFF
cdr3_nt: TGTGCCAGCTCCGGGGGGCGGAACACTGAAGCTTTCTTT

j_call: TRBJ2-7
v_call: TRBV5-1
clone_size: once
d_call: NA
cdr3_aa: CASSLGSRAYEQYF
cdr3_nt: TGCGCCAGCAGCTTGGGTAGCAGAGCCTACGAGCAGTACTTC

j_call: TRBJ1-2
v_call: TRBV5-5
clone_size: once
d_call: TRBD1
cdr3_aa: CASSPYRGPNYGYTF
cdr3_nt: TGTGCCAGCAGCCCGTACAGGGGCCCTAACTATGGCTACACCTTC

j_call: TRBJ2-5
v_call: TRBV20-1
clone_size: NA
d_call: NA
cdr3_aa: CSANREPTQYF
cdr3_nt: TGCAGTGCAAACAGGGAACCGACCCAGTACTTC

j_call: TRBJ2-7
v_call: TRBV6-6
clone_size: NA
d_call: NA
cdr3_aa: CASSPSGAGRSYEQYF
cdr3_nt: TGTGCCAGCAGTCCCTCCGGGGCAGGGAGATCCTACGAGCAGTACTTC

j_call: TRBJ1-4
v_call: TRBV4-1
clone_size: NA
d_call: NA
cdr3_aa: CASSHVGGFDEKLFF
cdr3_nt: TGCGCCAGCAGCCATGTCGGGGGGTTCGATGAAAAACTGTTTTTT

j_call: TRBJ1-2
v_call: TRBV6-1
clone_size: NA
d_call: NA
cdr3_aa: CASSEGREYGYTF
cdr3_nt: TGTGCCAGCAGCGAGGGCAGGGAGTATGGCTACACCTTC

j_call: TRBJ2-7
v_call: TRBV6-6
clone_size: NA
d_call: TRBD1
cdr3_aa: CASSYDGQGAREQYF
cdr3_nt: TGTGCCAGCAGTTACGACGGACAGGGGGCGCGAGAGCAGTACTTC

j_call: TRBJ2-5
v_call: TRBV6-5
clone_size: NA
d_call: NA
cdr3_aa: CASSYAPQETQYF
cdr3_nt: TGTGCCAGCAGTTACGCCCCCCAAGAGACCCAGTACTTC

j_call: TRBJ1-6
v_call: TRBV5-1
clone_size: NA
d_call: TRBD1
cdr3_aa: CASSLGQGVSPLHF
cdr3_nt: TGCGCCAGCAGCTTGGGACAGGGGGTCTCACCCCTCCACTTT

j_call: TRBJ2-2
v_call: TRBV5-1
clone_size: NA
d_call: NA
cdr3_aa: CASSPSSGVGTGELFF
cdr3_nt: TGCGCCAGCAGCCCCAGTTCGGGGGTTGGAACCGGGGAGCTGTTTTTT

j_call: TRBJ1-5
v_call: TRBV18
clone_size: NA
d_call: NA
cdr3_aa: CASSPAYSNQPQHF
cdr3_nt: TGTGCCAGCTCACCGGCTTATAGCAATCAGCCCCAGCATTTT

j_call: TRBJ1-6
v_call: TRBV30
clone_size: NA
d_call: NA
cdr3_aa: CAWTWGGSSYNSPLHF
cdr3_nt: TGTGCCTGGACCTGGGGGGGAAGCTCCTATAATTCACCCCTCCACTTT

j_call: TRBJ1-6
v_call: TRBV9
clone_size: NA
d_call: NA
cdr3_aa: CASSSQGSDNSPLHF
cdr3_nt: TGTGCCAGCAGCTCTCAAGGGTCGGATAATTCACCCCTCCACTTT

j_call: TRBJ1-2
v_call: TRBV6-1
clone_size: NA
d_call: TRBD1
cdr3_aa: CASTIQGAVGYTF
cdr3_nt: TGTGCCAGCACCATACAGGGGGCGGTTGGCTACACCTTC

j_call: TRBJ2-6
v_call: TRBV2
clone_size: NA
d_call: NA
cdr3_aa: CASQGGLSGANVLTF
cdr3_nt: TGTGCCAGCCAGGGGGGCCTCTCTGGGGCCAACGTCCTGACTTTC

j_call: TRBJ2-7
v_call: TRBV5-1
clone_size: NA
d_call: TRBD2
cdr3_aa: CASSSGLAYYEQYF
cdr3_nt: TGCGCCAGCAGCTCGGGACTAGCGTACTACGAGCAGTACTTC

j_call: TRBJ2-7
v_call: TRBV6-6
clone_size: NA
d_call: NA
cdr3_aa: CASSYAGGQSYEQYF
cdr3_nt: TGTGCCAGCAGTTACGCAGGGGGGCAGTCCTACGAGCAGTACTTC